This T cell receptor (beta chain) stems from a study of ipilimumab plus nivolumab after autologous stem cell transplantation. This clone is labeled as medium-sized. Patients received nivolumab 3 mg/kg at weeks 1, 4, 7, 10, then fortnightly to week 26. The repertoire was sequenced with immunoSEQ multiplex PCR; TCRdb's copy has only in-frame clones and lacks some. The data contain about 12,000 clones, approximately 69% of them singletons. Germline V lookup: CDR1 SGHRS, CDR2 YFSETQ. V was clipped by 5 bases and J by 4 bases; unmatched bases: 11. CDR3 length: 15 residues. The chain carries TRBV5-1 and TRBJ1-1; 7 bases are a match to TRBD1. The sequence derives from a male donor with diffuse large B-cell lymphoma. Sequenced material: PBMCs, taken in a trial of ipilimumab plus nivolumab as post-transplant consolidation. Here the CDR3 reads CASSFTGAPGTEAFF. The CDR3 DNA reads as TGCGCCAGCAGTTTTACAGGGGCCCCGGGCACTGAAGCTTTCTTT.